A selection of T cell receptor beta chains follows, all from one sample in a study of cytomegalovirus exposure and HLA in healthy donors. Sequencing used immunoSEQ multiplex PCR; TCRdb keeps in-frame clones, though not all of them. This table has fewer than 150,000 clones, around 83% appearing once. Sample: PBMCs. Receptors were obtained from a man in his forties in good health and CMV-seropositive. CDR3s include the opening cysteine and the closing phenylalanine or tryptophan. The D gene is left open where the match is weak. Rows give clone size only sometimes, using once, few, many, or a class for an expanded clone.

J | size | V | length | D | CDR3 | DNA
TRBJ1-2 | - | TRBV2 | 17 | - | CASPQVDFQLANYGYTF | TGTGCCAGTCCCCAAGTAGACTTCCAGTTAGCTAACTATGGCTACACCTTC
TRBJ1-3 | - | TRBV29-1 | 15 | TRBD1 | CSVERTGEFGNTIYF | TGCAGCGTTGAACGGACAGGGGAATTTGGAAACACCATATATTTT
TRBJ2-7 | once | TRBV29-1 | 15 | - | CSVEDPGASSYEQYF | TGCAGCGTTGAAGATCCGGGAGCGAGCTCCTACGAGCAGTACTTC
TRBJ2-7 | - | TRBV11-3 | 16 | - | CASSLGPAESSYEQYF | TGTGCCAGCAGCTTAGGCCCAGCGGAAAGCTCCTACGAGCAGTACTTC
TRBJ2-2 | - | TRBV4-1 | 15 | - | CASSQDPGNTGELFF | TGCGCCAGCAGCCAAGACCCAGGGAATACCGGGGAGCTGTTTTTT
TRBJ2-5 | - | TRBV4-1 | 13 | TRBD1 | CASSQEGTETRYF | TGCGCCAGCAGCCAAGAAGGGACAGAAACCCGGTACTTC
TRBJ1-1 | - | TRBV7-2 | 16 | - | CASSFIGGGKNTEAFF | TGTGCCAGCAGCTTTATTGGGGGCGGTAAGAACACTGAAGCTTTCTTT
TRBJ1-2 | - | TRBV29-1 | 13 | - | CSVEDWPGYGYTF | TGCAGCGTTGAAGATTGGCCGGGCTATGGCTACACCTTC
TRBJ2-4 | - | TRBV11-2 | 18 | TRBD2 | CASRGLRREGTAKNIQYF | TGTGCCAGCAGAGGACTTAGGCGGGAGGGAACAGCCAAAAACATTCAGTACTTC
TRBJ2-2 | - | TRBV5-1 | 15 | TRBD1 | CASSLGDSNTGELFF | TGCGCCAGCAGCTTGGGGGACAGTAACACCGGGGAGCTGTTTTTT
TRBJ2-5 | - | TRBV30 | 14 | - | CAWSYAGIQETQYF | TGTGCCTGGAGTTACGCCGGGATCCAAGAGACCCAGTACTTC
TRBJ2-2 | - | TRBV4-1 | 13 | - | CASSQDGDGELFF | TGCGCCAGCAGCCAAGACGGGGACGGGGAGCTGTTTTTT
TRBJ2-2 | - | TRBV2 | 14 | TRBD2 | CASSDRLAAGELFF | TGTGCCAGCAGTGATCGGCTAGCGGCCGGGGAGCTGTTTTTT
TRBJ1-1 | few | TRBV19 | 15 | - | CASSPMSEGNTEAFF | TGTGCCAGTAGTCCGATGTCCGAGGGTAACACTGAAGCTTTCTTT
TRBJ2-1 | - | TRBV2 | 16 | - | CASSEIFVVQMPEQFF | TGTGCCAGCAGTGAAATATTTGTTGTACAGATGCCTGAGCAGTTCTTC
TRBJ2-5 | - | TRBV5-4 | 15 | TRBD2 | CASRLAGGYQETQYF | TGTGCCAGCAGGCTAGCGGGGGGTTACCAAGAGACCCAGTACTTC
TRBJ1-5 | - | TRBV9 | 13 | - | CASSAHGKGPQHF | TGTGCCAGCAGCGCCCACGGGAAAGGGCCCCAGCATTTT
TRBJ2-5 | - | TRBV30 | 14 | - | CAWSPLTVQETQYF | TGTGCCTGGAGCCCCCTGACAGTTCAAGAGACCCAGTACTTC
TRBJ1-2 | - | TRBV29-1 | 11 | - | CSVVQGYGYTF | TGCAGCGTTGTTCAGGGCTATGGCTACACCTTC
TRBJ2-7 | - | TRBV7-9 | 15 | - | CASILRRSPRFEQYF | TGTGCCAGCATCCTAAGGAGGTCCCCCCGGTTCGAGCAGTACTTC
TRBJ2-3 | once | TRBV7-3 | 15 | TRBD2 | CASSRAGRDTDTQYF | TGTGCCAGCAGCCGAGCGGGGCGGGACACAGATACGCAGTATTTT
TRBJ2-7 | - | TRBV10-2 | 15 | TRBD1 | CASSEPGQGSYEQYF | TGCGCCAGCAGTGAACCGGGACAGGGGTCCTACGAGCAGTACTTC
TRBJ2-1 | - | TRBV30 | 19 | TRBD2 | CAWSATGTSGRGGYNEQFF | TGTGCCTGGAGTGCCACCGGGACTAGCGGGAGGGGGGGGTACAATGAGCAGTTCTTC
TRBJ1-2 | - | TRBV30 | 14 | TRBD1 | CAWRAPGQVYGYTF | TGTGCCTGGAGGGCTCCGGGACAGGTCTATGGCTACACCTTC
TRBJ1-1 | - | TRBV7-9 | 14 | - | CASSSRDTNTEAFF | TGTGCCAGCAGCTCCAGGGATACGAACACTGAAGCTTTCTTT
TRBJ2-7 | - | TRBV5-4 | 16 | - | CASSPTLSRAPYEQYF | TGTGCCAGCAGCCCGACCCTCTCGCGGGCACCCTACGAGCAGTACTTC
TRBJ2-1 | - | TRBV7-3 | 16 | TRBD1 | CASSGGQALTYNEQFF | TGTGCCAGCAGCGGCGGACAGGCCCTGACCTACAATGAGCAGTTCTTC
TRBJ1-4 | - | TRBV9 | 16 | - | CASSVGGRATNEKLFF | TGTGCCAGCAGCGTAGGGGGCAGGGCAACTAATGAAAAACTGTTTTTT
TRBJ2-3 | - | TRBV10-3 | 15 | - | CAISEGQFPTDTQYF | TGTGCCATCAGTGAGGGACAGTTCCCCACAGATACGCAGTATTTT
TRBJ2-5 | - | TRBV14 | 14 | TRBD1 | CASSRDSYVETQYF | TGTGCCAGCAGTAGGGACAGTTATGTGGAGACCCAGTACTTC
TRBJ2-5 | - | TRBV27 | 15 | TRBD2 | CASSKLAGPQETQYF | TGTGCCAGCAGTAAACTAGCGGGGCCCCAAGAGACCCAGTACTTC
TRBJ1-1 | - | TRBV9 | 15 | TRBD1 | CASSAGGYLNTEAFF | TGTGCCAGCAGCGCAGGGGGGTATTTGAACACTGAAGCTTTCTTT
TRBJ2-5 | - | TRBV19 | 15 | TRBD2 | CASRGEAANQETQYF | TGTGCCAGCCGGGGGGAAGCCGCGAACCAAGAGACCCAGTACTTC